This T cell receptor (beta chain) was recovered during a study of regulatory T cells in long-lasting Graves disease. Overall study findings and caveats: The study found TRBV28, TRBJ1-2 and TRBJ2-5 favored in persistent disease.

Described time point: newly diagnosed GD, antithyroid drugs for less than 3 months. RNA extracted from PBMCs served as the sequencing template. Germline V gene lookup returns CDR1 MDHEN and CDR2 SYDVKM. V was shortened by 6 bases and J by 4 bases, with 15 bases between the two germline ends. The CDR3 runs to 14 residues. Building of the TCR beta libraries involved iRepertoire HTBI primers and Arm-PCR of CDR3 regions. Each CDR3 protein gets one entry after TCRdb re-called the multiplex PCR reads with MiXCR. The sample holds 500,000 or so distinct CDR3 sequences; roughly 15% are singletons and the top ten take more than 9%. This clonotype has just a few counts. Its antigen is still unknown. Since a much larger clone is just one base distant, this may be a read error. This same sample was also part of a study on T cells in Graves' hyperthyroidism and ophthalmopathy. That work contributes: Stable hyperthyroidism: no ophthalmopathy progression over 18 months of follow-up.

The sample in question was peripheral blood mononuclear cells (PBMCs), obtained at new diagnosis, from a patient treated with antithyroid drugs. This receptor was taken from a man aged 35-49 years with Graves disease. The rearrangement joins TRBV28 to TRBJ1-2; maybe TRBD1 (5 bases). The chain's CDR3 is CASRNGGSIYGYTF. In DNA form, the CDR3 reads TGTGCCAGCAGAAACGGGGGATCAATCTATGGCTACACCTTC.